The 6 T cell receptor beta chains given below trace back to one sample, sequenced in a study of T cell clonotyping in hematopoietic cell transplantation (dated by TCRdb to about 2021). Read against the paper, the sample's time point label means: 30 days after allo-HCT. The library was obtained by the immunoSEQ multiplex PCR assay. TCRdb's version of the immuneACCESS table is confined to in-frame rearrangements and falls short of the full clone set. An unresolved V gene accounts for under half of the shortfall where checked; the remainder is of unknown origin. This sample holds some 5,100 clones; about 84% were observed only once. The ten biggest clones cover about 12% of the sample. This sample comprised peripheral blood mononuclear cells, obtained 30 days after allogeneic stem cell transplant. The source is a male patient between 55 and 70 years old who had an allogeneic stem cell transplant from an unrelated donor, so the T cells may come from the graft donor. Some clones in this sample may be carry-over from other donors' samples.

CDR3 region: CASTAPTSTYEQYF. The DNA of the CDR3 is TGCGCCAGCACCGCCCCCACTAGCACCTACGAGCAGTACTTC. V and J are TRBV5-1 and TRBJ2-7; possibly TRBD2 for D (6 bases). Germline CDR1 reads SGHRS; CDR2 reads YFSETQ. Trimming shortened V by 6 bases and J by 2 bases, and 15 bases separated the two germline ends. The CDR3 totals 14 residues.

CDR3 DNA sequence: TGTGCCAGCAGCTTGGGGGAAGCGGACAGGCTCCAGCCCCAGCATTTT. Protein: CASSLGEADRLQPQHF. The V and J genes are TRBV5-6 and TRBJ1-5; TRBD1 matches 7 bases. The CDR3 runs 16 residues. CDR1 is SGHDT, CDR2 YYEEEE, per germline. Unmatched junction bases numbered 10, after V lost 0 bases and J lost 7 bases.

The rearrangement uses TRBV10-3 and TRBJ2-7; 9 nucleotides agree with TRBD1. The CDR3 is made up of 16 amino acids. V dropped 2 bases and J dropped 3; count of bases not matched to a gene: 8. The germline V gene encodes CDR1 ENHRY and CDR2 SYGVKD. CDR3 amino acids: CAISEGQGKWSYEQYF. CDR3 DNA sequence: TGTGCCATCAGTGAGGGACAGGGGAAATGGAGCTACGAGCAGTACTTC.

The chain combines TRBV4-1 with TRBJ2-1; either TRBD1 or TRBD2 may supply D (5 bases each). The CDR3 is 17 amino acids. Germline V gene lookup returns CDR1 MGHRA and CDR2 YSYEKL. V lost 7 bases to trimming and J lost 0 bases, with 19 bases between them. Here the CDR3 reads CASKSLGDASSYNEQFF. The DNA of the CDR3 is TGCGCCAGCAAGTCCCTCGGGGACGCGAGCTCCTACAATGAGCAGTTCTTC.

The chain links TRBV27 to TRBJ2-5; weak D call: TRBD1 (5 bases). Looked up from germline, CDR1 is MNHEY and CDR2 is SMNVEV (reference sequence). The CDR3 totals 14 residues. V lost 6 bases and J 4 bases, leaving 15 bases between the germline ends. This chain's CDR3 is CASSPRVSAETQYF. CDR3 nucleotides: TGTGCCAGCAGCCCCAGGGTTTCGGCAGAGACCCAGTACTTC.

This clone was counted only a few times. This rearrangement joins TRBV11-2 to TRBJ1-2, with TRBD1 identical over 8 bases. V gave up 7 bases and J gave up 8 bases; unmatched junction bases: 9. Germline lookup yields CDR1 SGHAT and CDR2 FQNNGV. This CDR3 is built from 13 residues. CDR3 residues: CASTPDRGGGYTF. CDR3 nucleotides: TGTGCCAGCACCCCTGACAGGGGTGGAGGCTACACCTTC.